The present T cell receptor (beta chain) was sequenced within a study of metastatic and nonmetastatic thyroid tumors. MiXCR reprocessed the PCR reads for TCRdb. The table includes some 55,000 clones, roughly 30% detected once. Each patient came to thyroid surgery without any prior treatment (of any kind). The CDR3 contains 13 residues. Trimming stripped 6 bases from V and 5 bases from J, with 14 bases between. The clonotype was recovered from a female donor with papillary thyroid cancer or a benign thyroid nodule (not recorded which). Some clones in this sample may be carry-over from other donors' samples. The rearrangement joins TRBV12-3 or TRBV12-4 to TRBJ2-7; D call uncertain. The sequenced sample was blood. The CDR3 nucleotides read TGTGCCAGCAGCTTAAATAGCCCCCACGAGCAGTACTTC. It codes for CASSLNSPHEQYF.